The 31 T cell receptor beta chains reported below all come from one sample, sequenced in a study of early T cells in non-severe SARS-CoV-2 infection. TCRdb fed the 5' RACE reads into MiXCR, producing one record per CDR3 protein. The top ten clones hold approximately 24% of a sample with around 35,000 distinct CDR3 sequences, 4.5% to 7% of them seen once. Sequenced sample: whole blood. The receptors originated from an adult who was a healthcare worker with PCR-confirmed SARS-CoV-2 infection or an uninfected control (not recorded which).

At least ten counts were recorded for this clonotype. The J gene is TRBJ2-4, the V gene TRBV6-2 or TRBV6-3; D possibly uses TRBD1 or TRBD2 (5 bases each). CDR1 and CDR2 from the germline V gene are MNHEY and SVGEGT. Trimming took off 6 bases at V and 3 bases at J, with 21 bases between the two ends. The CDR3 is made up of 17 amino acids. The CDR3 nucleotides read TGTGCCAGCAGCCAGAGCCCCGGGACGTTGGGCAAAAACATTCAGTACTTC. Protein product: CASSQSPGTLGKNIQYF.

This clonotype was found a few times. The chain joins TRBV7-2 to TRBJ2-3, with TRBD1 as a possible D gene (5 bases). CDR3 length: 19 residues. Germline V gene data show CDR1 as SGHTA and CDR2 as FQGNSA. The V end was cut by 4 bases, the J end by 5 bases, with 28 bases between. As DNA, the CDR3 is TGTGCCAGCAGCTCCTTAGGGGCCCCTACTTTAGACAGTTTAGATACGCAGTATTTT. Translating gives CASSSLGAPTLDSLDTQYF.

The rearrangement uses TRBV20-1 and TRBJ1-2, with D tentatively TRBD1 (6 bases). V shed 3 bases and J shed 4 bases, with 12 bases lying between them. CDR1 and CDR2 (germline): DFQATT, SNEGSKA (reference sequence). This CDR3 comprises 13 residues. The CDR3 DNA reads TGCAGTGCTAGGGAGACAGGCTTCTATGGCTACACCTTC. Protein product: CSARETGFYGYTF.

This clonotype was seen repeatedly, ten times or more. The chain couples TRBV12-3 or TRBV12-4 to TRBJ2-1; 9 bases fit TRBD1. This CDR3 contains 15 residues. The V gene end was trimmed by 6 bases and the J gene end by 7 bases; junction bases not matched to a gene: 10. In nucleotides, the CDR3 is TGTGCCAGCAGCCAAAGACGGGACAGGGCGAATGAGCAGTTCTTC. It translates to CASSQRRDRANEQFF.

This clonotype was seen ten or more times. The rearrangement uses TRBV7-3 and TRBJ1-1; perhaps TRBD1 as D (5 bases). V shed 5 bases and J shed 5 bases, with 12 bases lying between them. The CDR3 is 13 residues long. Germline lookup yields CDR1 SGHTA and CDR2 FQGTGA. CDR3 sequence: CASSLGTLTEAFF. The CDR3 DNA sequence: TGTGCCAGCAGCCTAGGGACGTTGACTGAAGCTTTCTTT.

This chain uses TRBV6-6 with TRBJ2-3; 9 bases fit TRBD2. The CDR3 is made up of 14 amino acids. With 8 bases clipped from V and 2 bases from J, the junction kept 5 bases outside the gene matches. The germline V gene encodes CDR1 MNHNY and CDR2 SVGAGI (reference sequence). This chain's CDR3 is CASYGGRATDTQYF. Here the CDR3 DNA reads TGTGCCAGCTATGGCGGGAGGGCCACAGATACGCAGTATTTT.

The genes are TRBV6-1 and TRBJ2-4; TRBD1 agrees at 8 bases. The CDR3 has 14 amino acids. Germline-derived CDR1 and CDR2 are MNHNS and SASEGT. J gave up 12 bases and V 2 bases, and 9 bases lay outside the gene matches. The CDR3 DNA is TGTGCCAGCAGTGAACCCGCGACAGGGGACGGTCAGTACTTC. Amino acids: CASSEPATGDGQYF.

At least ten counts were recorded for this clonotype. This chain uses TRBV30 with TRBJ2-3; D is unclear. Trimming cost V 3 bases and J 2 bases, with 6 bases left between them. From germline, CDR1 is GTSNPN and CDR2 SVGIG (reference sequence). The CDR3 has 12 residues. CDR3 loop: CAWRRDTDTQYF. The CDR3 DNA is TGTGCCTGGAGGCGTGACACAGATACGCAGTATTTT. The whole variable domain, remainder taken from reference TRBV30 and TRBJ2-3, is SQTIHQWPATLVQPVGSPLSLECTVEGTSNPNLYWYRQAAGRGLQLLFYSVGIGQISSEVPQNLSASRPQDRQFILSSKKLLLSDSGFYLCAWRRDTDTQYFGPGTRLTVL.

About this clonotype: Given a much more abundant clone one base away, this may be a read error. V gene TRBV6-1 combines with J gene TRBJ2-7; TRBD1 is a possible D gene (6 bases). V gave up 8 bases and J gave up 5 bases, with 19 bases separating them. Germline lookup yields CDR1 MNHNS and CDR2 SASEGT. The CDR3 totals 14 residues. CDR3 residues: CASDGLTGLDEQYF. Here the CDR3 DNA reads TGTGCCAGCGACGGGTTGACAGGTTTGGACGAGCAGTACTTC.

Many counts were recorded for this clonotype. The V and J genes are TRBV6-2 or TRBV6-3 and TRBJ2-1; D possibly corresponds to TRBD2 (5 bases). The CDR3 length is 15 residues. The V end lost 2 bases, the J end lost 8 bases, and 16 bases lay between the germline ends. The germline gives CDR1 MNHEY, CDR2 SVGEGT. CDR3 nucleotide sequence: TGTGCCAGCAGTTACCCCCCCGGGTTGAGGGATGAGCAGTTCTTC. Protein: CASSYPPGLRDEQFF.

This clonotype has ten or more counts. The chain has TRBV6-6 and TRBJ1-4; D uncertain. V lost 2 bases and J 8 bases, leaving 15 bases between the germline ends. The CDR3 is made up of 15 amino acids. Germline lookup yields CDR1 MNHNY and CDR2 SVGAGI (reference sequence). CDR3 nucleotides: TGTGCCAGCAGTTACCTCGGTGGAGAGCGAGAAAAACTGTTTTTT. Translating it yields CASSYLGGEREKLFF.

The CDR3, as DNA: TGTGCCAGCAGTGAAGAAGCAAGGACAGATACGCAGTATTTT. It yields the protein CASSEEARTDTQYF. The genes are TRBV2 and TRBJ2-3; D is unresolved. The CDR3 sequence is 14 residues long. Trimming pared 1 base from V and 3 bases from J, leaving 8 bases between. CDR1 SNHLY and CDR2 FYNNEI come from the germline V gene.

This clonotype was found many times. CDR3 sequence reads: CASSQAGAGELFF. CDR3 DNA: TGTGCCAGCAGCCAGGCGGGGGCCGGGGAGCTGTTTTTT. This rearrangement joins TRBV7-2 to TRBJ2-2; 7 nucleotides agree with TRBD2. CDR1 is SGHTA and CDR2 is FQGNSA in the germline V gene. The CDR3 sequence is 13 residues long. V shed 5 bases and J 6 bases; nucleotides not matched to a gene: 3.

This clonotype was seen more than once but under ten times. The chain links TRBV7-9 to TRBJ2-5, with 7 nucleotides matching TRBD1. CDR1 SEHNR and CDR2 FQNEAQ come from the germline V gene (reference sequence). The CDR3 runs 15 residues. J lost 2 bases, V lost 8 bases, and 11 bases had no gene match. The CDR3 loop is CASHHRGGGQETQYF. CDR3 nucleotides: TGTGCCAGCCATCACAGAGGGGGCGGACAAGAGACCCAGTACTTC.

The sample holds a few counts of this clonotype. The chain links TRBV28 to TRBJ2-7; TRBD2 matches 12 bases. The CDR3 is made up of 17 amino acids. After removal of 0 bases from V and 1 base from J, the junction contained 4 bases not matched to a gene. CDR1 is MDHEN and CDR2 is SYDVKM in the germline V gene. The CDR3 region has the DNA TGTGCCAGCAGTTTATGGACTAGCGGGAGTGGTTCCTACGAGCAGTACTTC. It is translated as CASSLWTSGSGSYEQYF.

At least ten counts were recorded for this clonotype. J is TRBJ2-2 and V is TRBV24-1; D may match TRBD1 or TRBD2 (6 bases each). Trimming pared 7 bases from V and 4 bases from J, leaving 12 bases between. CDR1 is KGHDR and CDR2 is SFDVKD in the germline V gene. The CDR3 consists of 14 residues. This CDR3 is CATRGGRGTGELFF. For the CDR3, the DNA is TGTGCCACCAGGGGGGGCCGGGGCACCGGGGAGCTGTTTTTT.

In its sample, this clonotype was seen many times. DNA for the CDR3: TGTGCCAGCAGCCCTGGGGGAGATACGCAGTATTTT. Protein sequence: CASSPGGDTQYF. The chain couples TRBV7-9 to TRBJ2-3; TRBD1 or TRBD2 may be the D gene (5 bases each). Per germline, CDR1 SEHNR and CDR2 FQNEAQ (reference sequence). The CDR3 is 12 residues long. Trimming stripped 5 bases from V and 5 bases from J, with 8 bases between.

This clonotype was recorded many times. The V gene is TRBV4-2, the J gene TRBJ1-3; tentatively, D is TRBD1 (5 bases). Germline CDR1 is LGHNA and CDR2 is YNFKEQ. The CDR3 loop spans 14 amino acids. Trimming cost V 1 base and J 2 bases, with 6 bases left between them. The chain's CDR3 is CASSQGTPGNTIYF. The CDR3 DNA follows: TGTGCCAGCAGCCAAGGGACACCTGGAAACACCATATATTTT.

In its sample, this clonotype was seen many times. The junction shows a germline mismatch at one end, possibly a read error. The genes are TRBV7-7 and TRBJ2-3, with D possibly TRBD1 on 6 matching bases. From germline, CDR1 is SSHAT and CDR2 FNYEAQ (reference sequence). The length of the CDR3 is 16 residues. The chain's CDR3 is CASSCDRTGGTDTQYF. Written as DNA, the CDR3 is TGTGCTAGCAGCTGCGACAGGACTGGAGGAACAGATACGCAGTATTTT. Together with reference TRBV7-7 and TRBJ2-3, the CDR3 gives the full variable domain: GAGVSQSPRYKVTKRGQDVTLRCDPISSHATLYWYQQALGQGPEFLTYFNYEAQPDKSGLPSDRFSAERPEGSISTLTIQRTEQRDSAMYRCASSCDRTGGTDTQYFGPGTRLTVL.

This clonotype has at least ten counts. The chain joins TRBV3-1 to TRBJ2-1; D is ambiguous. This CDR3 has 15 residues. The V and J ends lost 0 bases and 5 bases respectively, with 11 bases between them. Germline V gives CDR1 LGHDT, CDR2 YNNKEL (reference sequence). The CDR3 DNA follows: TGTGCCAGCAGCCAAGATATCTACGGAAACAATGAGCAGTTCTTC. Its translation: CASSQDIYGNNEQFF.

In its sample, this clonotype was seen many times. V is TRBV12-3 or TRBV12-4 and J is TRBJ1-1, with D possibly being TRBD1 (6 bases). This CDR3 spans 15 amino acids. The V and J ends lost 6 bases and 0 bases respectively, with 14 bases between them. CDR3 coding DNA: TGTGCCAGCAGCTCAGTTGGGGGCATGAACACTGAAGCTTTCTTT. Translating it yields CASSSVGGMNTEAFF.

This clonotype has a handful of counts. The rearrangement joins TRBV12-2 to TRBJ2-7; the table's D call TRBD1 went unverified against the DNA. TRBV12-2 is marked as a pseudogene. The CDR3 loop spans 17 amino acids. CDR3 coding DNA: TGTGCAAGTCGCCCCCGGGCGATCGTGCGGGATTTTCACGAGCAGTACTTC. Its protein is CASRPRAIVRDFHEQYF.

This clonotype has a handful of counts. This CDR3 is CASSPRTNGYEQYF. DNA of the CDR3: TGTGCCAGCAGTCCACGGACCAACGGCTACGAGCAGTACTTC. The V and J genes are TRBV28 and TRBJ2-7; D not resolved. The germline CDR1 and CDR2 sequences are MDHEN and SYDVKM. The CDR3 length is 14 residues. V was clipped by 5 bases and J by 3 bases, with 14 bases between them. The complete variable domain, with remaining parts taken from reference TRBV28 and TRBJ2-7, reads DVKVTQSSRYLVKRTGEKVFLECVQDMDHENMFWYRQDPGLGLRLIYFSYDVKMKEKGDIPEGYSVSREKKERFSLILESASTNQTSMYLCASSPRTNGYEQYFGPGTRLTVT.

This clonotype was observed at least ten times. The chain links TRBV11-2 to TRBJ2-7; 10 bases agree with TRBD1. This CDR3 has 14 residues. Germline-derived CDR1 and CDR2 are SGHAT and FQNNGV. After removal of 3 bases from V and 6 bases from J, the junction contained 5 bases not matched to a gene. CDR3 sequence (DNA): TGTGCCAGCAGCTTTGGGACAGGGGTAAGCGAGCAGTACTTC. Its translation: CASSFGTGVSEQYF. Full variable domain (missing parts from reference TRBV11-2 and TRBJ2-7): EAGVAQSPRYKIIEKRQSVAFWCNPISGHATLYWYQQILGQGPKLLIQFQNNGVVDDSQLPKDRFSAERLKGVDSTLKIQPAKLEDSAVYLCASSFGTGVSEQYFGPGTRLTVT.

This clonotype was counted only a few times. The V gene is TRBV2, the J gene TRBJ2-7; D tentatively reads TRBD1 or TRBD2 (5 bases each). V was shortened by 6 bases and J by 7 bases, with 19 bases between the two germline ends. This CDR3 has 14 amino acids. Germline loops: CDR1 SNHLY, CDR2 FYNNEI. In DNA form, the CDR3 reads TGTGCCAGCAGCCTGGACGTCGCGTGGGGGGAGCAGTACTTC. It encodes CASSLDVAWGEQYF.

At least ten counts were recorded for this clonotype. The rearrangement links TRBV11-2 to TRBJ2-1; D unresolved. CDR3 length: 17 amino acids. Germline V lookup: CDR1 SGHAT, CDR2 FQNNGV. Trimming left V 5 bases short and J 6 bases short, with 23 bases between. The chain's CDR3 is CASSNKYLRATFNEQFF. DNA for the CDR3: TGTGCCAGCAGCAATAAGTACCTCCGAGCTACCTTCAATGAGCAGTTCTTC.

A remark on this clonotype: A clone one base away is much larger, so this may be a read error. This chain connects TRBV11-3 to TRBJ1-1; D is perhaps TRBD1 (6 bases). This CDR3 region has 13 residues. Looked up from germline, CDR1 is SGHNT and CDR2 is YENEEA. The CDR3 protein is CASSLLGDTETFF. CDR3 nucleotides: TGTGCCAGCAGCTTGCTCGGGGACACTGAAACTTTCTTT.

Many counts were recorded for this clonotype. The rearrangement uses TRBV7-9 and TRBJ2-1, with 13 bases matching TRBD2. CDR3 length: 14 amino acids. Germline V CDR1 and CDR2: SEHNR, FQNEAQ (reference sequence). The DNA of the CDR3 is TGTGCTGCCCTTGGACTAGCGGGAGTCAATGAGCAGTTCTTC. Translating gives CAALGLAGVNEQFF.

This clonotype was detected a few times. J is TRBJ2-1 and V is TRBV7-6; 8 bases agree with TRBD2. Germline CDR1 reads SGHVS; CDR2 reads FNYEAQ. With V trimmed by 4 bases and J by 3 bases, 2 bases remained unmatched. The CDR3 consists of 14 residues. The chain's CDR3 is CASSWTSSYNEQFF. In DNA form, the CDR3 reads TGTGCCAGCAGCTGGACTAGCAGCTACAATGAGCAGTTCTTC.

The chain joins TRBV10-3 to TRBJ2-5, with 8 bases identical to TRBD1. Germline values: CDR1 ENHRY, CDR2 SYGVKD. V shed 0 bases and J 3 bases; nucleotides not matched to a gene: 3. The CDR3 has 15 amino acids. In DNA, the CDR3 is TGTGCCATCAGTGAGTCAGGACAGGGAAAAGAGACCCAGTACTTC. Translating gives CAISESGQGKETQYF.

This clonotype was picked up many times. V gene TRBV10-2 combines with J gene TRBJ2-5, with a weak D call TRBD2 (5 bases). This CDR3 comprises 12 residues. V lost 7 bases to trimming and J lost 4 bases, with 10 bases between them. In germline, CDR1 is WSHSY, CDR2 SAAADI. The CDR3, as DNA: TGCGCCAGCACCCCTAGCCGAGAGACCCAGTACTTC. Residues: CASTPSRETQYF.